The rows below give T cell receptor beta chains drawn from one sample of a study of blood T cell repertoires in COVID-19. Assay used: immunoSEQ multiplex PCR; TCRdb lists only in-frame clones, some missing. The repertoire holds 140,000 or so clones, with less than 85% as singletons. Sample: PBMCs or T cells enriched from blood (not recorded which). The receptor set was obtained from a woman under 30 who had been exposed to COVID-19. The CDR3 runs from the conserved cysteine through the conserved F or W. A D gene is named only where the DNA matches it firmly. The listing skips clone size in some rows; elsewhere it reads once, few, many or a size class.

>TRBJ2-5|TRBV20-1|.|TRBD2
TGCAGTGCTAGTCGGCTAGCGGGAGATGATGAGACCCAGTACTTC
CSASRLAGDDETQYF
>TRBJ2-7|TRBV6-1|.|TRBD2
TGTGCCAGCAGTGCCACTCTGACTAGCGGGAGCTACGAGCAGTACTTC
CASSATLTSGSYEQYF
>TRBJ2-7|TRBV28|few|TRBD2
TGTGCCAGCAGTCCAGGGACTAGCGGTTTCTACGAGCAGTACTTC
CASSPGTSGFYEQYF
>TRBJ2-7|TRBV3-1/TRBV3-2|.|.
TGTGCCAGCAGCCAAGAAAGGCTAGCATCCCCCGAGCAGTACTTC
CASSQERLASPEQYF
>TRBJ2-7|TRBV24-1|few|TRBD2
TGTGCCACCAGATCCTGGACTAGCGGTTCCTACGAGCAGTACTTC
CATRSWTSGSYEQYF
>TRBJ2-7|TRBV5-5|.|TRBD1
TGTGCCAGCAGCTTGGTCGCGACAGGGGCGAACGAGCAGTACTTC
CASSLVATGANEQYF
>TRBJ2-4|TRBV4-2|.|TRBD2
TGTGCCAGCAGCCAAGGAACTAGCGGCCCCAAAAACATTCAGTACTTC
CASSQGTSGPKNIQYF
>TRBJ1-2|TRBV29-1|.|.
TGCAGCGTTGATGGGGCAGGGCAAGCTAACTATGGCTACACCTTC
CSVDGAGQANYGYTF
>TRBJ2-3|TRBV30|once|.
TGTGCCTGGAGTATAGGCGGGGTCTCTCTTGGAGATACGCAGTATTTT
CAWSIGGVSLGDTQYF
>TRBJ2-2|TRBV7-9|.|TRBD2
TGTGCCAGCAGTATAGCGGGAGGGCCCGGGGAGCTGTTTTTT
CASSIAGGPGELFF
>TRBJ2-5|TRBV7-2|.|.
TGTGCCAGCAGCTTAGATCGGGGATGCCAAGAGACCCAGTACTTC
CASSLDRGCQETQYF
>TRBJ1-2|TRBV19|.|TRBD1
TGTGCCAGTAGCGCCGGGACAGGGGGGAGCCTCTATGGCTACACCTTC
CASSAGTGGSLYGYTF
>TRBJ1-3|TRBV19|.|.
TGTGCCAGCAGAAAGACTGACTCTGGAAACACCATATATTTT
CASRKTDSGNTIYF
>TRBJ1-2|TRBV25-1|.|TRBD1
TGTGCCAGCAGTGACCTGGGACAGGGGCATAACTATGGCTACACCTTC
CASSDLGQGHNYGYTF
>TRBJ1-1|TRBV28|once|.
TGTGCCAGCAGTTCGCGAGGGGGGGGAAACACTGAAGCTTTCTTT
CASSSRGGGNTEAFF
>TRBJ1-5|TRBV19|once|.
TGTGCCAGTAGTTTCGGAGAATTCAATCAGCCCCAGCATTTT
CASSFGEFNQPQHF